The subject of this entry is one TCR beta chain. Its matching antigen is unknown. The data were taken from a study of shared clonotypes between healthy human individuals. Broader study findings: Researchers found naive subsets generally carried larger estimated richness than memory subsets.

Healthy and HIV-negative, the adult donors had no recent acute infections or vaccinations. Only Caucasian adults living in Nashville, Tennessee served as donors. The CDR3 is 20 residues long. Trimming shortened V by 6 bases and J by 0 bases, and 28 bases separated the two germline ends. Germline CDR1 MDHEN, CDR2 SYDVKM. Generated by immunoSEQ multiplex PCR, the TCRdb table keeps only in-frame clones and is missing some. The profile covers a few million clones, with around 90% appearing a single time and around 0.35% taken by the ten largest. The sample consisted of naive CD4+ T cells from PBMCs. As to subset: CD45RA+ positively selected. This receptor was taken from a man between 18 and 29 years old in good health. Some clones in this sample may be carry-over from other donors' samples. The chain recombines TRBV28 with TRBJ2-3; D possibly matches TRBD1 or TRBD2 (5 bases each). The CDR3 sequence is CASSQTPGRRKKGSTDTQYF. In nucleotides, the CDR3 is TGTGCCAGCAGCCAGACCCCGGGACGGAGGAAAAAAGGGAGCACAGATACGCAGTATTTT.